This record looks at one T cell receptor (beta chain) sequence and its context. 13 Jbeta primers and 60 Vbeta primers were used for the PCR. The protocol was immunoSEQ multiplex PCR, while the TCRdb copy is restricted to in-frame clones and leaves out a portion. The table lists around 130,000 clones, around 74% of them singletons, with 6.6% in the top ten. This record belongs to a study of cytomegalovirus exposure and HLA in healthy donors. CDR3 length: 17 residues. V was shortened by 2 bases and J by 4 bases, with 17 bases between the two germline ends. Per the germline V gene, CDR1 is SEHNR and CDR2 is FQNEAQ (reference sequence).

The clonotype comes from a man aged 35 to 55 in good health and CMV-seropositive. This sequence joins TRBV7-9 and TRBJ2-2; D is uncertain. The sequenced sample consisted of PBMCs. CDR3 sequence (DNA): TGTGCCAGCAGCTTAAATTTCCCCGGTCCGAGCACCGGGGAGCTGTTTTTT. This translates into CASSLNFPGPSTGELFF.